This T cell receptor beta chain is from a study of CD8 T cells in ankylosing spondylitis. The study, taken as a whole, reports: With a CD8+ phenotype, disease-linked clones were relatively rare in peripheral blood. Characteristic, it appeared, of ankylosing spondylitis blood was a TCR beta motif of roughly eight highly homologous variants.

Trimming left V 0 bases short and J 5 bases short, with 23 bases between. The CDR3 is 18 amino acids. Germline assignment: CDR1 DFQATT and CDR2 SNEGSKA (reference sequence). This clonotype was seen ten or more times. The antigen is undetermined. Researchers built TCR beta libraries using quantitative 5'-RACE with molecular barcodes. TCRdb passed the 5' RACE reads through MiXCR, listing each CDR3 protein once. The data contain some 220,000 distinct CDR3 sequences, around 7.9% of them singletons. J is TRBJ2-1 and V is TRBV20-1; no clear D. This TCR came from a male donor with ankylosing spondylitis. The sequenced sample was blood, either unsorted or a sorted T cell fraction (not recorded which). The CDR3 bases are TGCAGTGCTAGAGAGGGTCATGTGCCAGCCCCCTTGAACAATGAGCAGTTCTTC. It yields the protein CSAREGHVPAPLNNEQFF.